The 3 T cell receptor beta chains below come from one sample, sequenced in a study of pediatric ulcerative colitis. The rectum was sampled with one to two pinch biopsies at colonoscopy. Profiling relied on immunoSEQ multiplex PCR, and the TCRdb table lists in-frame clones only, not all of them. Seen here are 35,000 or so clones, about three quarters observed once, and the top ten hold 0.74%. Sequencing input: gut tissue. The receptors here all came from a boy aged 5-17 years with moderate ulcerative colitis.

The chain employs TRBV18 and TRBJ2-7, with D perhaps TRBD1 (5 bases). CDR1 and CDR2 (germline): KGHSH, LQKENI. The CDR3 runs to 17 residues. V was shortened by 3 bases and J by 2 bases, with 20 bases between the two germline ends. CDR3 nucleotide sequence: TGTGCCAGCTCACCCTTAGGACATACCGAAATTACCTACGAGCAGTACTTC. Amino acids: CASSPLGHTEITYEQYF.

The chain joins TRBV5-1 to TRBJ2-7; 8 nucleotides match TRBD1. V trimming: 6 bases; J trimming: 4 bases; junction bases outside the gene matches: 9. CDR1 is SGHRS, CDR2 YFSETQ, per germline. CDR3 size: 14 residues. The CDR3 nucleotides are TGCGCCAGCAACCCTGGACAGGGTCGGTACGAGCAGTACTTC. This encodes CASNPGQGRYEQYF.

This chain joins TRBV27 and TRBJ2-2; 9 bases are a match to TRBD2. Germline CDR1 reads MNHEY; CDR2 reads SMNVEV (reference sequence). V was pared by 5 bases and J by 5 bases, with 9 bases of the junction left unmatched. This CDR3 has 16 residues. The CDR3 region is CASSHLLTSGTGELFF. Written as DNA, the CDR3 is TGTGCCAGCAGTCACCTCCTGACTAGCGGAACCGGGGAGCTGTTTTTT.